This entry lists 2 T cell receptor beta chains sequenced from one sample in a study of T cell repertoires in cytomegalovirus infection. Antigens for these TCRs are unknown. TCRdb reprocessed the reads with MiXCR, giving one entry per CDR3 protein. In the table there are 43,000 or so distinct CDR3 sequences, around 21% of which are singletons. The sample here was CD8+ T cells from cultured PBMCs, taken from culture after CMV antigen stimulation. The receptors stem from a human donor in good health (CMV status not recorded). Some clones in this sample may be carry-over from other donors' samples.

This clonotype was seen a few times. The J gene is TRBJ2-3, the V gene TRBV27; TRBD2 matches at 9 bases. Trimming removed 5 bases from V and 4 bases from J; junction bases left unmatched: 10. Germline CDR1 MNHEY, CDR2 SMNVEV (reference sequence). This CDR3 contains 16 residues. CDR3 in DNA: TGTGCCAGCAGTCCCAGGGTGGCGGGGGGGGCAGATACGCAGTATTTT. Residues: CASSPRVAGGADTQYF.

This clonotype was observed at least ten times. The CDR3 DNA is TGTGCCAGCAGCGTGACTGCTTACTCTGGAAACACCATATATTTT. Amino acids: CASSVTAYSGNTIYF. The V gene is TRBV7-8, the J gene TRBJ1-3; D unclear. The germline V gene has CDR1 SGHVS and CDR2 FQNEAQ. This CDR3 is 15 amino acids long. With 5 bases removed from V and 0 bases from J, the gap between germline ends came to 11 bases.